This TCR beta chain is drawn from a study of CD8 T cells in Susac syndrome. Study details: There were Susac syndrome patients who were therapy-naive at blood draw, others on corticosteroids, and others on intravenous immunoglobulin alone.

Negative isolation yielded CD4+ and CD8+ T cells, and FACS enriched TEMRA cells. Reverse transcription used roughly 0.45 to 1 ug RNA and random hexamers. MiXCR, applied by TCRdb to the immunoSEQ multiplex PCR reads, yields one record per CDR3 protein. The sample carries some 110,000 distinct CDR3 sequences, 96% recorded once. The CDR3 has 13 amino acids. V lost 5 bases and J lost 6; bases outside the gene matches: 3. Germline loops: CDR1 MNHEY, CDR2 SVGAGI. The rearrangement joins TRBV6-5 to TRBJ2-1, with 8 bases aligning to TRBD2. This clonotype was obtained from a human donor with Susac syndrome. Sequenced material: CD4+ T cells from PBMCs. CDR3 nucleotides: TGTGCCAGCAGTCCGCGGGGGGCCAATGAGCAGTTCTTC. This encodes CASSPRGANEQFF.